The 30 T cell receptor beta chains below come from one sample, sequenced in a study of shared clonotypes between healthy human individuals. The repertoire was sequenced with immunoSEQ multiplex PCR; TCRdb's copy has only in-frame clones and lacks some. The sample shows approximately 1.4 million clones, 95% to 99% of them seen only once. Sequenced: naive CD4+ T cells sorted from blood. Subset specified: CD45RA+ positively selected. The receptor set was obtained from a man aged 25 to 40 in good health.

V is TRBV6-5 and J is TRBJ1-5; 7 nucleotides line up with TRBD1. The germline V gene encodes CDR1 MNHEY and CDR2 SVGAGI. The CDR3 runs 14 residues. V lost 4 bases to trimming and J lost 3 bases; unmatched junction nucleotides: 3. CDR3 region: CASSWGQHNQPQHF. For the CDR3, the DNA is TGTGCCAGCAGTTGGGGACAGCACAATCAGCCCCAGCATTTT.

The sample holds one count of this clone. The genes are TRBV2 and TRBJ2-1, with D perhaps TRBD1 or TRBD2 (5 bases each). CDR3 length: 15 amino acids. The germline gives CDR1 SNHLY, CDR2 FYNNEI. V shed 8 bases and J shed 7 bases, with 21 bases lying between them. Here the CDR3 DNA reads TGTGCCAGCTTTGTCTCCCGGGACCCCCGGAATGAGCAGTTCTTC. Residues: CASFVSRDPRNEQFF.

There are a few counts of this clone. The gene calls are TRBV14 and TRBJ2-1; 9 positions agree with TRBD1. The CDR3 has 15 amino acids. V lost 2 bases, J lost 3 bases, and 2 bases stayed unmatched. CDR1 SGHDN and CDR2 FVKESK come from the germline V gene. The CDR3 protein is CASSQPGQGYNEQFF. CDR3 DNA: TGTGCCAGCAGCCAACCGGGACAGGGCTACAATGAGCAGTTCTTC.

The chain employs TRBV28 and TRBJ2-7; 7 bases map to TRBD2. In germline, CDR1 is MDHEN, CDR2 SYDVKM. This CDR3 has 15 residues. Losses at the gene ends were 4 bases for V and 2 bases for J; bases not matched to a gene: 8. The chain's CDR3 is CASSYLEGGTYEQYF. The CDR3 DNA follows: TGTGCCAGCAGTTATTTGGAGGGAGGGACCTACGAGCAGTACTTC.

The chain uses TRBV5-4 and TRBJ2-3, with D perhaps given as TRBD1 or TRBD2 (6 bases each). Germline V gene data show CDR1 as SGHNT and CDR2 as YYREEE (reference sequence). The V end was cut by 4 bases, the J end by 10 bases, with 22 bases between. The CDR3 spans 15 residues. The CDR3 here is CASSAGGQLLSSQYF. CDR3 sequence (DNA): TGTGCCAGCAGCGCCGGGGGACAACTCCTGTCTTCGCAGTATTTT.

The chain combines TRBV11-2 with TRBJ2-5, with D possibly matching TRBD2 (7 bases). Germline V gene sequence: CDR1 SGHAT, CDR2 FQNNGV. Trimming removed 5 bases at V and 4 bases at J, with 14 bases between. The CDR3 has 14 residues. The CDR3 here is CASSAWGGAETQYF. The CDR3 DNA is TGTGCCAGCAGCGCCTGGGGGGGCGCAGAGACCCAGTACTTC.

The chain is built from TRBV28 and TRBJ1-4; the match to TRBD1 covers 10 bases. CDR1 and CDR2 from the germline V gene are MDHEN and SYDVKM. There are 14 residues in the CDR3. Germline trimming cut 3 bases from V and 11 bases from J; bases unmatched to any gene: 6. The CDR3 here is CASSLPGQGRKLFF. The DNA for the CDR3 is TGTGCCAGCAGTTTGCCGGGACAGGGGAGGAAACTGTTTTTT.

A single count supports this clone. Other DNA sequences within the sample encode an identical CDR3. The chain combines TRBV5-1 with TRBJ2-1, with 8 positions matching TRBD1. The length of the CDR3 is 14 residues. J was trimmed by 6 bases and V by 5 bases; bases with no gene match: 7. CDR1 SGHRS and CDR2 YFSETQ come from the germline V gene. The CDR3 nucleotides are TGCGCCAGCAGTGCGCAGGGGGCCAGCAATGAGCAGTTCTTC. It codes for CASSAQGASNEQFF.

The chain is built from TRBV7-8 and TRBJ2-2; 12 bases line up with TRBD2. Germline loops: CDR1 SGHVS, CDR2 FQNEAQ. This CDR3 is 14 amino acids long. Unmatched junction bases numbered 0, after V lost 4 bases and J lost 6 bases. The chain's CDR3 is CASSSSGRAGELFF. CDR3 DNA: TGTGCCAGCAGCTCTAGCGGGAGGGCCGGGGAGCTGTTTTTT. Full variable domain (missing parts from reference TRBV7-8 and TRBJ2-2): GAGVSQSPRYKVAKRGQDVALRCDPISGHVSLFWYQQALGQGPEFLTYFQNEAQLDKSGLPSDRFFAERPEGSVSTLKIQRTQQEDSAVYLCASSSSGRAGELFFGEGSRLTVL.

V gene TRBV28 combines with J gene TRBJ1-4, with D possibly TRBD1 on 5 matching bases. CDR1 is MDHEN, CDR2 SYDVKM, per germline. V lost 5 bases and J 11 bases, leaving 12 bases between the germline ends. The CDR3 sequence is 12 residues long. CDR3 sequence reads: CASSQPGKKLFF. The CDR3 nucleotides read TGTGCCAGCAGTCAACCAGGGAAGAAACTGTTTTTT. Variable domain in full (rest from reference TRBV28 and TRBJ1-4): DVKVTQSSRYLVKRTGEKVFLECVQDMDHENMFWYRQDPGLGLRLIYFSYDVKMKEKGDIPEGYSVSREKKERFSLILESASTNQTSMYLCASSQPGKKLFFGSGTQLSVL.

This clone has just one count. The gene calls are TRBV7-9 and TRBJ2-3, with D possibly matching TRBD1 (6 bases). CDR1 is SEHNR, CDR2 FQNEAQ, per germline (reference sequence). Trimming pared 5 bases from V and 2 bases from J, leaving 17 bases between. This CDR3 is 16 amino acids long. The CDR3 nucleotides read TGTGCCAGCAGCCCGCCTCGGACAGAATCCACAGATACGCAGTATTTT. Amino acid sequence: CASSPPRTESTDTQYF.

The V call is TRBV5-1, the J call TRBJ2-2; the D is unclear. Trimming took 0 bases from V and 7 from J, leaving 13 bases between them. This CDR3 contains 15 residues. Germline V lookup: CDR1 SGHRS, CDR2 YFSETQ. CDR3 loop: CASSLGLSAGGELFF. The CDR3 DNA follows: TGCGCCAGCAGCTTGGGGCTTTCCGCCGGCGGGGAGCTGTTTTTT. Complete variable domain (other parts from reference TRBV5-1 and TRBJ2-2): KAGVTQTPRYLIKTRGQQVTLSCSPISGHRSVSWYQQTPGQGLQFLFEYFSETQRNKGNFPGRFSGRQFSNSRSEMNVSTLELGDSALYLCASSLGLSAGGELFFGEGSRLTVL.

Here the CDR3 DNA reads TGTGCCAGCAGCACAAGGGGCGCGGGACAGGGGCGCACTGAAGCTTTCTTT. Translated, it gives CASSTRGAGQGRTEAFF. The chain recombines TRBV28 with TRBJ1-1; the match to TRBD1 covers 10 bases. CDR3 length equals 17 residues. V gave up 6 bases and J gave up 4 bases; unmatched junction bases: 14. Germline CDR1 MDHEN, CDR2 SYDVKM.

The gene calls are TRBV18 and TRBJ2-1, with 12 bases matching TRBD2. The CDR3 has 20 residues. CDR1 is KGHSH and CDR2 is LQKENI in the germline V gene. J lost 5 bases, V lost 4 bases, and 18 bases had no gene match. The CDR3 bases are TGTGCCAGCTCACTCCTCACTCTAGCGGGAGGGCCAGGTGGAGACAATGAGCAGTTCTTC. Translation gives CASSLLTLAGGPGGDNEQFF.

V and J are TRBV9 and TRBJ2-1; no clear D. Germline CDR1 is SGDLS and CDR2 is YYNGEE. Trimming pared 0 bases from V and 9 bases from J, leaving 13 bases between. The CDR3 loop spans 14 amino acids. This CDR3 reads CASSVESRAREQFF. In nucleotides, the CDR3 is TGTGCCAGCAGCGTAGAAAGTCGGGCGCGTGAGCAGTTCTTC. The entire variable domain, with the rest obtained from reference TRBV9 and TRBJ2-1, is as follows: DSGVTQTPKHLITATGQRVTLRCSPRSGDLSVYWYQQSLDQGLQFLIQYYNGEERAKGNILERFSAQQFPDLHSELNLSSLELGDSALYFCASSVESRAREQFFGPGTRLTVL.

This sequence joins TRBV2 and TRBJ2-1; D is unresolved. The CDR3 totals 13 residues. V shed 7 bases and J shed 3 bases, with 10 bases lying between them. Germline CDR1 and CDR2: SNHLY and FYNNEI. CDR3 nucleotides: TGTGCCAGCAAAGGCTCTAGCTACAATGAGCAGTTCTTC. Its translation: CASKGSSYNEQFF.

The chain has TRBV4-1 and TRBJ2-1, with D possibly matching TRBD1 (5 bases). Germline CDR1 and CDR2: MGHRA and YSYEKL. V lost 3 bases to trimming and J lost 0 bases, with 12 bases between them. The CDR3 extends over 16 amino acids. In nucleotides, the CDR3 is TGCGCCAGCAGCCAGCCGACAGAGAGCTCCTACAATGAGCAGTTCTTC. As protein: CASSQPTESSYNEQFF.

The table lists this clone with a count of one. The rearrangement uses TRBV7-7 and TRBJ2-2; D is ambiguous. Germline CDR1 is SSHAT and CDR2 is FNYEAQ (reference sequence). V shed 1 base and J shed 7 bases, with 7 bases lying between them. This CDR3 contains 13 residues. In DNA form, the CDR3 reads TGTGCCAGCAGCTTAGTTCCCGACGGGGAGCTGTTTTTT. It is translated as CASSLVPDGELFF.

The chain couples TRBV14 to TRBJ2-1; a weak D match, TRBD2 (5 bases). Germline CDR1 reads SGHDN; CDR2 reads FVKESK. This CDR3 contains 13 residues. V dropped 2 bases and J dropped 9 bases, with 11 bases sitting between them. The CDR3 here is CASSQKHSGEQFF. CDR3 bases: TGTGCCAGCAGCCAAAAGCACAGCGGTGAGCAGTTCTTC.

The chain combines TRBV18 with TRBJ1-2; 7 nucleotides match TRBD1. Trimming took 5 bases from V and 5 from J; bases not matched to a gene: 8. The CDR3 totals 14 residues. In germline, CDR1 is KGHSH, CDR2 LQKENI. The CDR3 sequence is CASSSTGSPYGYTF. The CDR3 DNA sequence: TGTGCCAGCTCATCGACAGGGTCTCCATATGGCTACACCTTC.

The J gene is TRBJ2-1, the V gene TRBV5-1; TRBD2 aligns across 12 bases. The ends lost 1 base at V and 6 bases at J; junction bases unmatched: 8. The CDR3 length is 17 residues. Germline values: CDR1 SGHRS, CDR2 YFSETQ. The CDR3 spells CASSLFRLAGEGNEQFF. The CDR3 DNA reads TGCGCCAGCAGCTTGTTCCGACTAGCGGGAGAGGGCAATGAGCAGTTCTTC.

This clone was seen a handful of times. Other DNA sequences within the sample encode an identical CDR3. The chain couples TRBV9 to TRBJ2-3, with D possibly TRBD1 on 5 matching bases. The CDR3 extends over 13 amino acids. The germline V gene has CDR1 SGDLS and CDR2 YYNGEE. V was shortened by 2 bases and J by 2 bases, with 6 bases between the two germline ends. The CDR3 nucleotides are TGTGCCAGCAGCGTTGGGGCCACAGATACGCAGTATTTT. Encoded protein: CASSVGATDTQYF.

This clone was found once. The rearrangement joins TRBV9 to TRBJ2-1, with 11 positions matching TRBD2. V lost 3 bases, J lost 6 bases, and 5 bases stayed unmatched. The CDR3 is 15 residues long. Germline loops: CDR1 SGDLS, CDR2 YYNGEE. CDR3: CASSDTSGSFNEQFF. The DNA for the CDR3 is TGTGCCAGCAGCGACACTAGCGGGAGTTTCAATGAGCAGTTCTTC.

The CDR3 sequence: CASSLAEWAQGTDTQYF. CDR3 DNA: TGCGCCAGCAGCTTGGCCGAGTGGGCGCAGGGCACAGATACGCAGTATTTT. The chain carries TRBV5-1 and TRBJ2-3, with D uncertain. Trimming took off 0 bases at V and 1 base at J, with 15 bases between the two ends. There are 17 residues in the CDR3. The germline V gene has CDR1 SGHRS and CDR2 YFSETQ.

This chain joins TRBV10-3 and TRBJ1-2, with 7 nucleotides matching TRBD1. Germline CDR1 is ENHRY and CDR2 is SYGVKD. The CDR3 spans 13 residues. After removal of 0 bases from V and 7 bases from J, the junction contained 2 bases not matched to a gene. CDR3 nucleotides: TGTGCCATCAGTGAGTCGGACAGGCTTGGCTACACCTTC. Protein sequence: CAISESDRLGYTF.

The V call is TRBV11-2, the J call TRBJ2-1; D not certain. The CDR3 contains 16 residues. Between the trimmed V and J ends, which lost 5 bases and 4 bases, there was a span of 18 bases. Germline V gene lookup returns CDR1 SGHAT and CDR2 FQNNGV. DNA of the CDR3: TGTGCCAGCAGCCACTACGTGGGCCGACGGTACAATGAGCAGTTCTTC. Translated: CASSHYVGRRYNEQFF.

A single count supports this clone. CDR3 nucleotide sequence: TGCGCCAGCAGCCGGGGGACAGGTACTTCCTACGAGCAGTACTTC. The encoded protein is CASSRGTGTSYEQYF. The chain couples TRBV4-3 to TRBJ2-7; 8 bases agree with TRBD1. CDR1 is LGHNA, CDR2 YSLEER, per germline. The CDR3 loop spans 15 amino acids. V was clipped by 4 bases and J by 1 base; unmatched bases: 6.

This chain connects TRBV28 to TRBJ2-7, with D unresolved. Germline assignment: CDR1 MDHEN and CDR2 SYDVKM. This CDR3 has 14 amino acids. Trimming stripped 2 bases from V and 3 bases from J, with 11 bases between. The CDR3 spells CASSLIRKLYEQYF. The CDR3 DNA reads as TGTGCCAGCAGTTTAATTCGGAAACTCTACGAGCAGTACTTC.

J is TRBJ2-5 and V is TRBV7-2, with 10 bases that match TRBD1. Germline CDR1 is SGHTA and CDR2 is FQGNSA. The V gene end was trimmed by 5 bases and the J gene end by 5 bases; junction bases not matched to a gene: 5. The CDR3 runs to 14 residues. CDR3 DNA sequence: TGTGCCAGCAGCGCGGACAGGGGGTGGGAGACCCAGTACTTC. Protein product: CASSADRGWETQYF. Using reference TRBV7-2 and TRBJ2-5 for the parts outside the CDR3, the full variable domain is GAGVSQSPSNKVTEKGKDVELRCDPISGHTALYWYRQSLGQGLEFLIYFQGNSAPDKSGLPSDRFSAERTGGSVSTLTIQRTQQEDSAVYLCASSADRGWETQYFGPGTRLLVL.

Comments on this clone: This sample also contains other DNA sequences that code for the same CDR3. This chain joins TRBV2 and TRBJ2-7, with D unclear. With 3 bases removed from V and 1 base from J, the gap between germline ends came to 4 bases. The CDR3 is made up of 12 amino acids. The V gene's germline CDR1 is SNHLY and CDR2 FYNNEI. CDR3 in DNA: TGTGCCAGCAGTGAGACTTCCTACGAGCAGTACTTC. Its protein is CASSETSYEQYF.